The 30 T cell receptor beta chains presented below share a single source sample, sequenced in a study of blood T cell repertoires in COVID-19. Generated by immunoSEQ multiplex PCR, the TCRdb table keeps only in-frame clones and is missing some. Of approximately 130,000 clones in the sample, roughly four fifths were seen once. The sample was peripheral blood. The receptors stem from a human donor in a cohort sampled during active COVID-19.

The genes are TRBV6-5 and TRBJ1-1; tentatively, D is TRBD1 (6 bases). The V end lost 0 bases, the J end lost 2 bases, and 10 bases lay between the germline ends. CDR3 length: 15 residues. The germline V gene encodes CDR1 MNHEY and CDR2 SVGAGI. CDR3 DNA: TGTGCCAGCAGTTACTCGAGGGACATAAACACTGAAGCTTTCTTT. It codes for CASSYSRDINTEAFF.

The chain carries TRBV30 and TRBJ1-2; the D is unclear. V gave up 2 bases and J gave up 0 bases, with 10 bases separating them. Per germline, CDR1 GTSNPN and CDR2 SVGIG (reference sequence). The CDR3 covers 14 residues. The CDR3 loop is CAWSSGGSNYGYTF. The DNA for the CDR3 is TGTGCCTGGAGTTCTGGCGGGTCTAACTATGGCTACACCTTC. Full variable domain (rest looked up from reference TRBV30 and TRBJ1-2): SQTIHQWPATLVQPVGSPLSLECTVEGTSNPNLYWYRQAAGRGLQLLFYSVGIGQISSEVPQNLSASRPQDRQFILSSKKLLLSDSGFYLCAWSSGGSNYGYTFGSGTRLTVV.

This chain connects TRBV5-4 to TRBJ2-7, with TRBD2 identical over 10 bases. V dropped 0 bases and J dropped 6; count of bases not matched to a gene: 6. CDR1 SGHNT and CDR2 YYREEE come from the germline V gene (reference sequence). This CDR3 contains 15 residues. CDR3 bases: TGTGCCAGCAGCTTGGGTAGCGGGGGGTGGGGCGAGCAGTACTTC. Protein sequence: CASSLGSGGWGEQYF.

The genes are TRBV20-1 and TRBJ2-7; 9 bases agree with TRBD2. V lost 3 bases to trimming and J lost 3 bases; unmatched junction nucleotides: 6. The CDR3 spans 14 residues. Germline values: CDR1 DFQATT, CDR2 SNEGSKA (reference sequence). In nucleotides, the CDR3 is TGCAGTGCTAGTAGCCTAGCGGGGTTCTACGAGCAGTACTTC. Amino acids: CSASSLAGFYEQYF.

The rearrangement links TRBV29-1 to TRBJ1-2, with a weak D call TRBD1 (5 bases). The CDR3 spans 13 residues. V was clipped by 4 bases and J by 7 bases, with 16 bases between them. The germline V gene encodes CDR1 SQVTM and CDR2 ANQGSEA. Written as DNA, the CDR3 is TGCAGCGTTGTTTGGGACTATGAGGGTGGCTACACCTTC. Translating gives CSVVWDYEGGYTF.

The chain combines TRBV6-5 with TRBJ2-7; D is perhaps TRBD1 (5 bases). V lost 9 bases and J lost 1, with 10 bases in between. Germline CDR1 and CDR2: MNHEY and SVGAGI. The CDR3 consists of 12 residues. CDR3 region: CARPQGSYEQYF. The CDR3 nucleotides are TGTGCCAGACCCCAGGGATCCTACGAGCAGTACTTC.

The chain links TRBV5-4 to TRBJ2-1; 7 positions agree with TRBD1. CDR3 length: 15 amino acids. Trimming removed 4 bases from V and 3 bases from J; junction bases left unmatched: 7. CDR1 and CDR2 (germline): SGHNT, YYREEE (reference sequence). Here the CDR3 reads CASSPTGDLYNEQFF. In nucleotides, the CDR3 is TGTGCCAGCAGCCCCACAGGGGACCTCTACAATGAGCAGTTCTTC.

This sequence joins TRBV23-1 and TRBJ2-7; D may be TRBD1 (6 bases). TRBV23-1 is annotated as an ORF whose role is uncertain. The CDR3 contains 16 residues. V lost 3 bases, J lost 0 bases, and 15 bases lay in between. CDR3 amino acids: CASSQVRQDRSYEQYF. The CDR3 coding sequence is TGCGCCAGCAGTCAGGTGAGACAGGACCGCTCCTACGAGCAGTACTTC.

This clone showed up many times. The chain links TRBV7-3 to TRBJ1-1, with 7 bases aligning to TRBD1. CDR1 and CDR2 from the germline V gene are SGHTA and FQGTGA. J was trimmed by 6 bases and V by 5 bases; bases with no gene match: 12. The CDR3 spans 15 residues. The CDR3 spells CASSLTSGTDSEAFF. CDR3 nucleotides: TGTGCCAGCAGCCTCACTTCCGGGACAGATTCTGAAGCTTTCTTT.

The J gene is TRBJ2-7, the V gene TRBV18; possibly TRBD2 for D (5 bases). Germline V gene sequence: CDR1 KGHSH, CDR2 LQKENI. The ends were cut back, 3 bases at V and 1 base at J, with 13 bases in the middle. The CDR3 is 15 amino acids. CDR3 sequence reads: CASSPYTGDSYEQYF. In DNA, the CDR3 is TGTGCCAGCTCACCGTACACCGGGGATTCCTACGAGCAGTACTTC.

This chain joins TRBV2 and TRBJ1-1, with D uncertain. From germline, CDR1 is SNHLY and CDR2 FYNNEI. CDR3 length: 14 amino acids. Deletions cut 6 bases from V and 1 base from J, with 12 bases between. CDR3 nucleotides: TGTGCCAGCAGAGTACCTCCAGAGAACACTGAAGCTTTCTTT. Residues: CASRVPPENTEAFF.

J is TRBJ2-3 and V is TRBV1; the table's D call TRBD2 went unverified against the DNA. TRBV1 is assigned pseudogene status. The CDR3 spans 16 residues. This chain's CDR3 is CTSSQDFAGGRHTQYF. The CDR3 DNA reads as TGCACCAGCAGCCAAGATTTTGCGGGGGGGCGACATACGCAGTATTTT.

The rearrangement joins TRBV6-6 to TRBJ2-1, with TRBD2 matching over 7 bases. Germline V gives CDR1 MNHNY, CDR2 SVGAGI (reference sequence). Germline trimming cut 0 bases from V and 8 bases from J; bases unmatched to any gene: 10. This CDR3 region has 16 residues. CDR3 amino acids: CASSYSKAGESYEQFF. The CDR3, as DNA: TGTGCCAGCAGTTACTCGAAGGCGGGGGAGTCGTATGAGCAGTTCTTC.

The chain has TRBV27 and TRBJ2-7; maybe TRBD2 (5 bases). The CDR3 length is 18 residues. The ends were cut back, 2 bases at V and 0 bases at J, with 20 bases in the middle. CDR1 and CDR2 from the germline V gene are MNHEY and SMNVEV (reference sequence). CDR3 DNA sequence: TGTGCCAGCAGTTTAAGGGTCGTGCCGGACTCCGCCTCCTACGAGCAGTACTTC. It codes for CASSLRVVPDSASYEQYF.

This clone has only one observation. CDR3 nucleotide sequence: TGTGCCAGCAGCCAAAACGGAGCGGCGAGCACAGATACGCAGTATTTT. Amino acids: CASSQNGAASTDTQYF. The V and J genes are TRBV3-1 (or the pseudogene TRBV3-2) and TRBJ2-3, with D perhaps matching TRBD2 (5 bases). Trimming pared 2 bases from V and 0 bases from J, leaving 12 bases between. The CDR3 loop spans 16 amino acids. Germline CDR1 is LGHDT and CDR2 is YNNKEL (reference sequence).

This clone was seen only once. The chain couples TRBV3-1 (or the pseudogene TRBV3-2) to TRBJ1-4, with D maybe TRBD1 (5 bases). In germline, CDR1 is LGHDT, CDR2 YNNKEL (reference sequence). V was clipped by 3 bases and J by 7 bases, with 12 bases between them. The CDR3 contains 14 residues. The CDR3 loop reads CASSQWGESEKLFF. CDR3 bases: TGTGCCAGCAGCCAGTGGGGGGAAAGTGAAAAACTGTTTTTT.

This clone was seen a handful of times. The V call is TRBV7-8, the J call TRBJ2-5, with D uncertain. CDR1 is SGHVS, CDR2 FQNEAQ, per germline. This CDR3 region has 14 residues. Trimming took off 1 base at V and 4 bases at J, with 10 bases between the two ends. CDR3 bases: TGTGCCAGCAGCTTAGATGGGTCGGGAGAGACCCAGTACTTC. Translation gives CASSLDGSGETQYF.

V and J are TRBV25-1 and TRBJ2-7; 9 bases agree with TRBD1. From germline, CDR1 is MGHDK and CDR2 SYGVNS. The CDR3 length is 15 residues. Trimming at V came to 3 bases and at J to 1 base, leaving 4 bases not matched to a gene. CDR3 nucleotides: TGTGCCAGCAGTGACCCCGGGACAGGGTCCTACGAGCAGTACTTC. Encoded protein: CASSDPGTGSYEQYF.

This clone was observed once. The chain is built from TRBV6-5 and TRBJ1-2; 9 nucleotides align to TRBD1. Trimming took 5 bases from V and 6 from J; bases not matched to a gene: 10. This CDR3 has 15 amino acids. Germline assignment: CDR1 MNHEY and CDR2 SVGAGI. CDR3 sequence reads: CASSPGDRALDGYTF. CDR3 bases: TGTGCCAGCAGTCCCGGGGACAGGGCTTTGGATGGCTACACCTTC.

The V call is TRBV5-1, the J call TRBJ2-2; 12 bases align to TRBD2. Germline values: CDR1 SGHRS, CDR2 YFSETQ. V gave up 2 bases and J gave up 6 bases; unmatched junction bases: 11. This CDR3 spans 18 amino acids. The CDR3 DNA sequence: TGCGCCAGCAGCTTTGGGGCCTCGGGACTAGCGGGTTCCGGGGAGCTGTTTTTT. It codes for CASSFGASGLAGSGELFF.

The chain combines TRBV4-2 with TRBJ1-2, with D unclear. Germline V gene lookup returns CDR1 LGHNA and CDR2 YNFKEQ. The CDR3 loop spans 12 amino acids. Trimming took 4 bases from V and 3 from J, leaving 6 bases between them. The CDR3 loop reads CASSLQDYGYTF. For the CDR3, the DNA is TGTGCCAGCAGCCTGCAGGACTATGGCTACACCTTC.

CDR3 residues: CASSLGARANTIYF. For the CDR3, the DNA is TGTGCCAGCAGCTTAGGTGCCAGGGCAAACACCATATATTTT. This chain links TRBV7-8 with TRBJ1-3; perhaps TRBD1 as D (5 bases). Germline CDR1 is SGHVS and CDR2 is FQNEAQ. The CDR3 loop spans 14 amino acids. V was pared by 1 base and J by 6 bases, with 10 bases between.

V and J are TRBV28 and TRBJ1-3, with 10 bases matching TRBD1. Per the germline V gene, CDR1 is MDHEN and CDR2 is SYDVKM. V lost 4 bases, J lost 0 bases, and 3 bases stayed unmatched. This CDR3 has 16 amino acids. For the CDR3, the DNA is TGTGCCAGCAGTTCTGACAGGGGGCGCTCTGGAAACACCATATATTTT. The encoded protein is CASSSDRGRSGNTIYF.

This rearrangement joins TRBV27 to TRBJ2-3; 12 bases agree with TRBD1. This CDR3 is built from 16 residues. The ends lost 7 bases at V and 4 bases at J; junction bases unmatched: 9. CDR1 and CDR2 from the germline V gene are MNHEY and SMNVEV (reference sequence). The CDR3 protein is CASTPTGQGASDTQYF. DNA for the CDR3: TGTGCCAGCACTCCAACGGGACAGGGGGCATCAGATACGCAGTATTTT.

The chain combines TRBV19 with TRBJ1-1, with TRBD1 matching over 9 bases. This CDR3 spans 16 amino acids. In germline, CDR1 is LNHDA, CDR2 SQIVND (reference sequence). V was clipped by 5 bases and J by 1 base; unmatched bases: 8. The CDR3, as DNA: TGTGCCAGTAGTCTTCGAGGGACAGGGCCGAACACTGAAGCTTTCTTT. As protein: CASSLRGTGPNTEAFF.

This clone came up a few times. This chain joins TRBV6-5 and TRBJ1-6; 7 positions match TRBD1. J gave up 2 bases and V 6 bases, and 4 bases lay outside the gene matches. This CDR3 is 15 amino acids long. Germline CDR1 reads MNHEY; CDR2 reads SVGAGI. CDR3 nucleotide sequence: TGTGCCAGCAGAGTCAGGGGGGCCTATAATTCACCCCTCCACTTT. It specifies CASRVRGAYNSPLHF.

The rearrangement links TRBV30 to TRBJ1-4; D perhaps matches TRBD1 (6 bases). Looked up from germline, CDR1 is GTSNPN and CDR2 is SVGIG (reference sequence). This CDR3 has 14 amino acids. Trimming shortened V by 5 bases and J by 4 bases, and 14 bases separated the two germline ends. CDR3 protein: CAWGTGLGNEKLFF. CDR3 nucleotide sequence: TGTGCCTGGGGCACAGGGTTGGGTAATGAAAAACTGTTTTTT.

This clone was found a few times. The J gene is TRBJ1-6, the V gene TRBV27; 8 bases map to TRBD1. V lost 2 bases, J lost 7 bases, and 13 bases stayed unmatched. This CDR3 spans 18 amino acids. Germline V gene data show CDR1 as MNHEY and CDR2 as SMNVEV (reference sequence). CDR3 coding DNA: TGTGCCAGCAGTTTAAGCCCCACCGGGACAGGAAAAAATTCACCCCTCCACTTT. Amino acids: CASSLSPTGTGKNSPLHF.

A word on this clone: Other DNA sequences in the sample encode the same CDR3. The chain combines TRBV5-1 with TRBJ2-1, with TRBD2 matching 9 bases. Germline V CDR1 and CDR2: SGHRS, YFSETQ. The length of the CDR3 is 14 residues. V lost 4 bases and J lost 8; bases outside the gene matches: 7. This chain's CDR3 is CASSPGLAGYEQFF. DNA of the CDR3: TGCGCCAGCAGCCCGGGACTAGCTGGGTATGAGCAGTTCTTC.

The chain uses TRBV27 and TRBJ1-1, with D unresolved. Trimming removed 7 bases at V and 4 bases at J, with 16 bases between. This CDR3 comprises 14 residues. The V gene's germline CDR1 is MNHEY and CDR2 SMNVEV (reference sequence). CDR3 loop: CASNLRGVATEAFF. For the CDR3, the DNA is TGTGCCAGCAACCTTCGCGGGGTGGCCACTGAAGCTTTCTTT.